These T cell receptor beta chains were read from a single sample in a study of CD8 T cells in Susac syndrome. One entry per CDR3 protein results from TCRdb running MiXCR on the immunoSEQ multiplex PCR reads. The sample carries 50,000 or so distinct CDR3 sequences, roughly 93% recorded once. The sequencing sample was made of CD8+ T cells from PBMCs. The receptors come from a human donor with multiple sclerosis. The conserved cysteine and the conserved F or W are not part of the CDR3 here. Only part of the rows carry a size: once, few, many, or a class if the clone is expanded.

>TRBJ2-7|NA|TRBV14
ASSQDSEQY
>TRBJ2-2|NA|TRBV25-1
ASSEPGANTGELF
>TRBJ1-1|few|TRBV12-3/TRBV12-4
ASGGTEAF
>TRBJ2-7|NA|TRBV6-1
ASNERDTIYEQY
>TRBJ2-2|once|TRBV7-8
ASSFEGNTGELF
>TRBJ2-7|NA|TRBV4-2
ASSPGEVGYEQY
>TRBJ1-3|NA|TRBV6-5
ASSNATPEGQGTGNTIY
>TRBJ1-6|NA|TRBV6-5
ASSYSIANSPLH
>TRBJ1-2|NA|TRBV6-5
ASSSSRDNHLYGYT
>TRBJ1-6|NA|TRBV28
ASSFGTSSYNSPLH
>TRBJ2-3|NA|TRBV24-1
ATSDLDREDTQY
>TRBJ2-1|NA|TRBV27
ASSPVGGPYNEQF
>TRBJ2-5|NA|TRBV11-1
ASSWTSDRAQETQY
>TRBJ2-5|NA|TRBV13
ASSTPQQQETQY
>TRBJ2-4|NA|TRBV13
ASSFPGPGDIQY
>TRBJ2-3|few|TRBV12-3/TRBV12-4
ASSLPGTQY
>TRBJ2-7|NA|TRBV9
ASSPTSGYEQY
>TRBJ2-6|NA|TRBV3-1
ASSSPPSGANVLT
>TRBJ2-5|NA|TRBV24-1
ATSEPNLETQY
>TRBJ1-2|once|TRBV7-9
ASRGTDTIYGYT
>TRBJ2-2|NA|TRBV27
ASSFPSIGTGELF
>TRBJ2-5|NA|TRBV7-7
ASSPEGMQETQY
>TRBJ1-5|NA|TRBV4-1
ASSQDTTGLSQPQH
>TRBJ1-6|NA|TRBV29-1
SVEVAGEGMNSPLH
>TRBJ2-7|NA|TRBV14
ASSAARGAIYEQY
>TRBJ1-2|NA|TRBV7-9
ASSSFGLAGRLVSGYT
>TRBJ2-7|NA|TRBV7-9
ASSMTSGGDEQY
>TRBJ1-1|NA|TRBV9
ASSARQGMGTEAF
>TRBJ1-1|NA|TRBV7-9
ASSLGIGLDTEAF
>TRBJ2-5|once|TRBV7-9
ANTPDQGMIKTQY
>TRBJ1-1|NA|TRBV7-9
ASSPIGGLNTEAF
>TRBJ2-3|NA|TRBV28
ASSPLSSSTDTQY
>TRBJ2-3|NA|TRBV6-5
ASSWTESTDTQY
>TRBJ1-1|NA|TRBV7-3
ASSLRRGQGKDTEAF
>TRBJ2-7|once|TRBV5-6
ASSLRIAGLTYEQY
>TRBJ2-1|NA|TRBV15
ATSITRESTYNEQF
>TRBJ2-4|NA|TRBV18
ASSPLKLVGKNIQY
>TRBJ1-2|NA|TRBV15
ATTDDRLGYT
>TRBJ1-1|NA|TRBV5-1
ASSTLPRQGAF
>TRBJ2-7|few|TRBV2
ASSEGGEQY
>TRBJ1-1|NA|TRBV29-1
SVLPEAF
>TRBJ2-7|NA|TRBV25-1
ASSGPGQGSPTYEQY
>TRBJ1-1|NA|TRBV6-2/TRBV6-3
ASSYSQGGPDPEAF
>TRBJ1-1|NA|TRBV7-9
ASRPGLNTEAF
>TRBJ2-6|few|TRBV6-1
ASSLGRVGGANVLT
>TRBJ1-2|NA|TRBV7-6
ASSPGTGLSNYGYT
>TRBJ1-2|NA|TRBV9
ASSPGGGSEVYT
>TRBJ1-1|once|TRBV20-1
SANPVGMNTEAF
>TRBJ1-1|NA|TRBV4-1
ASSQHGANTEAF
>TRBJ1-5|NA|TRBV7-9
ASSLGGQFSNQPQH
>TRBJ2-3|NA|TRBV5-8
ASHPRGVIIRDTQY
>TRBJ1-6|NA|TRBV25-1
ASSEESGRNSPLH
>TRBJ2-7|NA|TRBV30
AWSTGTYEQY
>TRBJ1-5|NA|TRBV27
ANLYSNQPQH
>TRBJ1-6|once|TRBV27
ASSIRPLNNSPLH
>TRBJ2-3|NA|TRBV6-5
ASSGEGGGLDTQY
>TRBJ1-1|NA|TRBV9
ASSVVGGGRTEAF